Listed below are T cell receptor beta chains from one sample, sequenced in a study of T-cell reconstitution after alpha-beta-depleted transplantation in children. A single record per CDR3 protein comes from TCRdb applying MiXCR to the PCR reads. This sample yields about 240,000 distinct CDR3 sequences, of which under 30% are seen a single time; 2% to 3% belongs to the top ten. The starting material was PBMCs, obtained before TCRalphabeta/CD19-depleted stem cell transplant. The receptors come from a girl aged 2-15 years with Fanconi anemia, due to receive a stem cell transplant. The CDR3 runs from the conserved cysteine through the conserved F or W. A D gene is named only where the DNA matches it firmly. The size entry is marked missing in some rows and otherwise reads once, few, many or a size class.

d_call	clone_size	v_call	j_call	cdr3_aa	cdr3_nt
.	many	TRBV20-1	TRBJ1-6	CSAGVVSYNSPLHF	TGCAGTGCCGGTGTTGTCTCCTATAATTCACCCCTCCACTTT
TRBD1	.	TRBV28	TRBJ2-1	CASSLRAGTGATYLGNEQFF	TGTGCCAGCAGTTTACGGGCAGGGACAGGGGCTACATACCTGGGGAATGAGCAGTTCTTC
.	many	TRBV29-1	TRBJ1-5	CSVPSMTGSRWPQHF	TGCAGCGTTCCTTCTATGACAGGCTCCCGATGGCCCCAGCATTTT
.	many	TRBV29-1	TRBJ2-1	CSVGQIYNEQFF	TGCAGCGTTGGGCAGATCTACAATGAGCAGTTCTTC
.	.	TRBV2	TRBJ1-2	CASSADRSYGYTF	TGTGCCAGCAGTGCGGACAGAAGCTATGGCTACACCTTC
.	many	TRBV21-1	TRBJ1-1	CASSNGDRNTEAFF	TGTGCCAGCAGCAACGGGGACCGGAACACTGAAGCTTTCTTT
TRBD2	.	TRBV20-1	TRBJ2-1	CSARLRRGGLNEQFF	TGCAGTGCTAGATTAAGGCGGGGGGGCCTTAATGAGCAGTTCTTC
.	.	TRBV29-1	TRBJ1-1	CSVTSPRAFF	TGCAGCGTTACGTCCCCAAGGGCTTTCTTT
.	many	TRBV29-1	TRBJ2-3	CSVEAPTDTQYF	TGCAGCGTTGAAGCCCCCACAGATACGCAGTATTTT
.	many	TRBV29-1	TRBJ2-7	CSVAAPDSWGYEQYF	TGCAGCGTTGCAGCGCCGGACAGTTGGGGCTACGAGCAGTACTTC
TRBD2	many	TRBV27	TRBJ2-7	CASSLKPSGYEQYF	TGTGCCAGCAGTTTAAAGCCTAGCGGCTACGAGCAGTACTTC
.	many	TRBV20-1	TRBJ2-1	CSARSAAIFSYNEQFF	TGCAGTGCTAGATCAGCCGCCATTTTCTCCTACAATGAGCAGTTCTTC
.	few	TRBV25-1	TRBJ1-1	CASSATRGTEAFF	TGTGCCAGCAGTGCAACCAGGGGCACTGAAGCTTTCTTT
TRBD2	.	TRBV7-9	TRBJ2-1	CASSAQAGVVEQFF	TGTGCCAGCAGCGCCCAAGCGGGAGTTGTTGAGCAGTTCTTC
.	many	TRBV29-1	TRBJ2-5	CSVVGERGSQETQYF	TGCAGCGTGGTTGGCGAGCGTGGATCCCAAGAGACCCAGTACTTC
.	many	TRBV20-1	TRBJ2-7	CSARVVQTPYEQYF	TGCAGTGCTAGAGTCGTACAGACCCCCTACGAGCAGTACTTC
.	.	TRBV2	TRBJ2-3	CASSDIPKDTQYF	TGTGCCAGCAGTGACATCCCCAAGGATACGCAGTATTTT
TRBD2	.	TRBV18	TRBJ2-5	CASSPEASGSLNF	TGTGCCAGCTCACCAGAAGCTAGCGGGAGTCTAAACTTC
.	.	TRBV12-3/TRBV12-4	TRBJ2-3	CASSPHLTAFTDTQYF	TGTGCCAGCAGTCCCCACTTGACAGCTTTCACAGATACGCAGTATTTT
TRBD1	.	TRBV29-1	TRBJ1-4	CSGTDRGEKLFF	TGCAGCGGGACTGACAGGGGCGAAAAACTGTTTTTT
.	few	TRBV7-9	TRBJ1-1	CASSGFRGNTEAFF	TGTGCCAGCAGCGGTTTCAGGGGGAACACTGAAGCTTTCTTT
TRBD2	many	TRBV29-1	TRBJ2-3	CSVGSRGSRGTDTQYF	TGCAGCGTTGGGTCGCGCGGGAGTCGGGGCACAGATACGCAGTATTTT
TRBD1	few	TRBV29-1	TRBJ2-2	CSVFGDSNTGELFF	TGCAGCGTGTTTGGGGACAGCAACACCGGGGAGCTGTTTTTT
.	many	TRBV20-1	TRBJ2-7	CSVGAPVLGEQYF	TGCAGTGTTGGGGCTCCGGTTTTGGGGGAGCAGTACTTC
.	many	TRBV20-1	TRBJ2-3	CSARDNRGIYTQYF	TGCAGTGCTAGAGATAATAGGGGGATATATACGCAGTATTTT
.	.	TRBV4-1	TRBJ2-1	CASSQVGVEQFF	TGCGCCAGCAGCCAAGTTGGGGTTGAGCAGTTCTTC
.	many	TRBV5-1	TRBJ2-1	CASSLGTLKIDEQFF	TGCGCCAGCAGCCTCGGGACCTTGAAAATAGACGAGCAGTTCTTC
.	many	TRBV5-6	TRBJ1-2	CASSFRVWDGYTF	TGTGCCAGCAGCTTCAGGGTTTGGGATGGCTACACCTTC
.	many	TRBV30	TRBJ2-5	CAWSVRETETQYF	TGTGCCTGGAGTGTAAGGGAGACAGAGACCCAGTACTTC
.	.	TRBV28	TRBJ1-4	CASSQIQGSPNEKLFF	TGTGCCAGCAGTCAGATACAGGGAAGTCCTAATGAAAAACTGTTTTTT
.	many	TRBV12-3/TRBV12-4	TRBJ2-1	CASSLTSPLDNEQFF	TGTGCCAGCAGCCTCACTAGTCCCCTTGACAATGAGCAGTTCTTC
TRBD2	many	TRBV29-1	TRBJ2-7	CSVTGLAGVLYF	TGCAGCGTTACCGGACTAGCGGGAGTTCTGTACTTC
.	many	TRBV20-1	TRBJ2-7	CSAGIPGLFSYEQYF	TGCAGTGCTGGAATCCCGGGACTGTTCTCCTACGAGCAGTACTTC
.	few	TRBV6-5	TRBJ2-7	CASSRHRDEQYF	TGTGCCAGCAGTCGTCACAGGGACGAGCAGTACTTC
TRBD1	.	TRBV12-3/TRBV12-4	TRBJ1-4	CASTPTGFNEKLFF	TGTGCCAGCACCCCGACAGGGTTTAATGAAAAACTGTTTTTT
.	.	TRBV29-1	TRBJ2-7	CSGQVSSYEQYF	TGCAGCGGACAGGTTAGCTCCTACGAGCAGTACTTC
TRBD1	.	TRBV29-1	TRBJ1-2	CSVDKVNRGQNYGYTF	TGCAGCGTTGATAAAGTTAACAGGGGGCAGAACTATGGCTACACCTTC
.	many	TRBV29-1	TRBJ2-1	CSVATLGDNEQFF	TGCAGCGTCGCCACTTTAGGAGACAATGAGCAGTTCTTC
.	few	TRBV6-2/TRBV6-3	TRBJ1-5	CASSYPRVESNQPQHF	TGTGCCAGCAGTTACCCTCGGGTCGAAAGCAATCAGCCCCAGCATTTT
.	many	TRBV29-1	TRBJ2-7	CSVEEAGRGYEQYF	TGCAGCGTTGAAGAGGCGGGCAGGGGCTACGAGCAGTACTTC
.	.	TRBV5-1	TRBJ2-3	CASSLAPRTDTQYF	TGCGCCAGCAGCTTGGCCCCCCGCACAGATACGCAGTATTTT
TRBD2	.	TRBV20-1	TRBJ2-7	CSASGTRYYEQYF	TGCAGTGCTTCTGGGACTAGGTACTACGAGCAGTACTTC
.	many	TRBV7-3	TRBJ2-5	CASSPSQGTQYF	TGTGCCAGCAGCCCCTCCCAGGGGACCCAGTACTTC
.	many	TRBV20-1	TRBJ2-1	CSAKQPAVREQFF	TGCAGTGCTAAGCAGCCCGCCGTCCGTGAGCAGTTCTTC